These 12 T cell receptor beta chains originate from one sample sequenced in a study of blood T cell repertoires in COVID-19 (dated by TCRdb to the early 2020s). Receptor amplification or capture employed the immunoSEQ multiplex PCR assay. TCRdb re-hosts the immuneACCESS table, in-frame sequences only. Its copies lack some clones; in the studies checked, an unresolved V gene accounts for under half of them, and the cause for the rest is not known. Within this sample are 300,000 to 400,000 clones, with 80% to 90% of them counted one time only. About 2.5% of the sample rests with the top ten. The sample consisted of peripheral blood. These receptors came from a woman aged 55-69 years with COVID-19, enrolled during active disease.

The J gene is TRBJ2-5, the V gene TRBV27, with D uncertain. The germline gives CDR1 MNHEY, CDR2 SMNVEV (reference sequence). Trimming removed 3 bases at V and 5 bases at J, with 4 bases between. This CDR3 contains 11 residues. The CDR3 region is CASSFHETQYF. The CDR3 nucleotides read TGTGCCAGCAGTTTCCATGAGACCCAGTACTTC.

This rearrangement joins TRBV28 to TRBJ1-5; the match to TRBD1 covers 7 bases. V lost 6 bases, J lost 0 bases, and 5 bases stayed unmatched. This CDR3 comprises 15 residues. Germline V gives CDR1 MDHEN, CDR2 SYDVKM. The CDR3 region is CASSRTGNSNQPQHF. The CDR3, as DNA: TGTGCCAGCAGCCGGACAGGTAATAGCAATCAGCCCCAGCATTTT.

The chain uses TRBV5-1 and TRBJ2-3; 7 bases are shared with TRBD1. Germline V CDR1 and CDR2: SGHRS, YFSETQ. The CDR3 is 16 amino acids. After removal of 9 bases from V and 4 bases from J, the junction contained 17 bases not matched to a gene. The CDR3 DNA reads TGCGCCACCGGGCAGGGGGAAGGGTTTGGCGCAGATACGCAGTATTTT. Translating gives CATGQGEGFGADTQYF.

In this sample, this clone turned up a few times. The chain employs TRBV6-5 and TRBJ1-1; D is unresolved. The V end lost 7 bases, the J end lost 0 bases, and 12 bases lay between the germline ends. CDR1 is MNHEY and CDR2 is SVGAGI in the germline V gene. The CDR3 has 14 residues. DNA for the CDR3: TGTGCCAGCACTTCCCCGGGGTTGAACACTGAAGCTTTCTTT. This translates into CASTSPGLNTEAFF.

This CDR3 is CASSGSHTGPNYGYTF. Here the CDR3 DNA reads TGTGCCAGCAGTGGCTCTCACACAGGGCCCAACTATGGCTACACCTTC. The chain combines TRBV6-1 with TRBJ1-2, with D possibly being TRBD1 (6 bases). V was trimmed by 4 bases and J by 2 bases, leaving 17 bases between them. Germline values: CDR1 MNHNS, CDR2 SASEGT. The CDR3 is made up of 16 amino acids.

The rearrangement joins TRBV10-3 to TRBJ2-7; 9 bases match TRBD1. This CDR3 contains 16 residues. The V gene end was trimmed by 2 bases and the J gene end by 1 base; junction bases not matched to a gene: 6. CDR1 ENHRY and CDR2 SYGVKD come from the germline V gene. The CDR3 DNA is TGTGCCATCAGTGAGCCTGCCGGGACAGGGTCCTACGAGCAGTACTTC. Translated, it gives CAISEPAGTGSYEQYF.

This clone was counted only a few times. The rearrangement joins TRBV5-8 to TRBJ1-1, with D tentatively TRBD1 (6 bases). The CDR3 covers 15 residues. Trimming pared 1 base from V and 0 bases from J, leaving 10 bases between. CDR1 and CDR2 (germline): SGHTS, YDEGEE. The CDR3 DNA reads as TGTGCCAGCAGCTTGTATTCAGGGGTGAACACTGAAGCTTTCTTT. Its translation: CASSLYSGVNTEAFF.

This rearrangement joins TRBV5-5 to TRBJ2-5; 9 nucleotides align to TRBD2. The CDR3 contains 15 residues. Per the germline V gene, CDR1 is SGHKS and CDR2 is YYEKEE (reference sequence). V trimming: 1 base; J trimming: 2 bases; junction bases outside the gene matches: 3. The CDR3 here is CASSLLAGMQETQYF. DNA of the CDR3: TGTGCCAGCAGCTTGCTAGCGGGGATGCAAGAGACCCAGTACTTC.

The V call is TRBV5-1, the J call TRBJ2-5; a weak D match, TRBD1 (6 bases). CDR1 and CDR2 (germline): SGHRS, YFSETQ. V lost 0 bases and J lost 3, with 9 bases in between. The CDR3 is 14 amino acids. CDR3 region: CASSLDRAEETQYF. CDR3 nucleotides: TGCGCCAGCAGCTTGGACAGGGCTGAAGAGACCCAGTACTTC.

This clone was counted ten times or more. This chain uses TRBV25-1 with TRBJ2-7; D gene ambiguous. Germline CDR1 is MGHDK and CDR2 is SYGVNS. This CDR3 has 14 residues. V was trimmed by 1 base and J by 3 bases, leaving 10 bases between them. The CDR3 DNA reads TGTGCCAGCAGTGAATCCAACAGATTCTACGAGCAGTACTTC. Protein sequence: CASSESNRFYEQYF.

The genes are TRBV10-3 and TRBJ2-5; 10 nucleotides match TRBD2. CDR3 length: 15 amino acids. CDR1 is ENHRY, CDR2 SYGVKD, per germline. V shed 4 bases, J shed 2 bases, and the junction held 4 bases outside the gene matches. The CDR3 loop is CAISAGSGGQETQYF. The CDR3 nucleotides are TGTGCCATCAGTGCCGGTAGCGGGGGGCAAGAGACCCAGTACTTC.

The V call is TRBV5-1, the J call TRBJ1-2; D possibly corresponds to TRBD1 (5 bases). The CDR3 is made up of 15 amino acids. Germline-derived CDR1 and CDR2 are SGHRS and YFSETQ. The V end lost 6 bases, the J end lost 6 bases, and 21 bases lay between the germline ends. The CDR3 sequence is CASTTGRQWVDGYTF. CDR3 nucleotides: TGCGCCAGCACCACAGGCCGGCAGTGGGTCGATGGCTACACCTTC.